The present entry profiles one T cell receptor beta chain with its context. CDR1 is SGDLS and CDR2 is YYNGEE in the germline V gene. CDR3 size: 16 residues. V trimming: 1 base; J trimming: 9 bases; junction bases outside the gene matches: 9. This specimen comes from a study of beta chain features in type 1 diabetes. TCRB transcripts that were expressed got sequenced, as all of the isolated RNA had been reverse transcribed. Regulatory, naive and central memory T cell samples averaged about 3.57 million reads. Sequencing used immunoSEQ multiplex PCR; TCRdb keeps in-frame clones, though not all of them. The repertoire includes some 500,000 clones, more than 9.5% of them detected once, and approximately 0.045% sits in the top ten.

The V call is TRBV9, the J call TRBJ1-6, with TRBD1 matching over 8 bases. The source of this sequence is a woman younger than 35 in good health. The sample comprised naive CD4+ T cells from blood. CDR3 loop: CASSVSPTGGSSPLHF. CDR3 DNA: TGTGCCAGCAGCGTATCGCCAACAGGGGGATCTTCACCCCTCCACTTT.